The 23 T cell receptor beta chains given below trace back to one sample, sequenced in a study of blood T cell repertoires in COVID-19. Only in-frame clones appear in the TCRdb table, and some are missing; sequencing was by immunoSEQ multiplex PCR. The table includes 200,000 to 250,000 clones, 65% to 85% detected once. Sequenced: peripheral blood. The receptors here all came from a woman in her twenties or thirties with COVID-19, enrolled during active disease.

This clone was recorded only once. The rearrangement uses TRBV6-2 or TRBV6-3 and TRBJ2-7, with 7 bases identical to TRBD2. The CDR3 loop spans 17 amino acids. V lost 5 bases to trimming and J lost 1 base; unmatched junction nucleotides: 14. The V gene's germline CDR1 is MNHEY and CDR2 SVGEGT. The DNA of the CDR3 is TGTGCCAGCAGTCAGAGTTCCATAGGGGAGGGGTCCTACGAGCAGTACTTC. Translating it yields CASSQSSIGEGSYEQYF.

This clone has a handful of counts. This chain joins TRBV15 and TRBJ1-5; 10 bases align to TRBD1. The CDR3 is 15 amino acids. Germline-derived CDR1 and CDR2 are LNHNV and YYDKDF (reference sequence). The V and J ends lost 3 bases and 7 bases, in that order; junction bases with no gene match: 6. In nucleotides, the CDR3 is TGTGCCACCAGCAGGGTGACAGGGGGCCGGCAGCCCCAGCATTTT. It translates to CATSRVTGGRQPQHF.

CDR3 sequence (DNA): TGTGCCATCCTCTTACAGGGGAACACTGAAGCTTTCTTT. Protein sequence: CAILLQGNTEAFF. V is TRBV12-3 or TRBV12-4 and J is TRBJ1-1; the D gene is possibly TRBD1 (6 bases). The CDR3 loop spans 13 amino acids. The ends were cut back, 10 bases at V and 1 base at J, with 13 bases in the middle.

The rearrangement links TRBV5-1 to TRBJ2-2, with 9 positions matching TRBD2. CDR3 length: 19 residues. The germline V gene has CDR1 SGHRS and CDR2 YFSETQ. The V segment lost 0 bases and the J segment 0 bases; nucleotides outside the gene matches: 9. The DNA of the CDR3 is TGCGCCAGCAGCTTGGGATTAGCGGGAGTCAAACCGAACACCGGGGAGCTGTTTTTT. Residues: CASSLGLAGVKPNTGELFF.

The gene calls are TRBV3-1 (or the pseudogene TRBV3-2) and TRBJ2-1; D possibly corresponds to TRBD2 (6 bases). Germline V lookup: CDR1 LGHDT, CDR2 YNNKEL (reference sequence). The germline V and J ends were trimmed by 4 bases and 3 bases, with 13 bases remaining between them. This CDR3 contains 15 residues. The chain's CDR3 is CASSPARDFYNEQFF. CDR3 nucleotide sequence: TGTGCCAGCAGCCCCGCCCGGGACTTCTACAATGAGCAGTTCTTC.

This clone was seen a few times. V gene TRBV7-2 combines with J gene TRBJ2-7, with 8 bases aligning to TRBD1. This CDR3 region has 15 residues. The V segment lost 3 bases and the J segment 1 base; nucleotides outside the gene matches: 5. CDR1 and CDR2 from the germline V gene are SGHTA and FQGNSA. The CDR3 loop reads CASSLTGAGSYEQYF. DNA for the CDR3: TGTGCCAGCAGCTTGACAGGGGCGGGTTCCTACGAGCAGTACTTC.

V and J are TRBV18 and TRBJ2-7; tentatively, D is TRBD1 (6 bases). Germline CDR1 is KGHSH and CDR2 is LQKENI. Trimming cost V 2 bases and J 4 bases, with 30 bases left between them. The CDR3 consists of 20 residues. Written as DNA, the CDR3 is TGTGCCAGCTCACCAGGGGACCAGAATCGGGCAGGGGAAAGGCGATACGAGCAGTACTTC. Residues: CASSPGDQNRAGERRYEQYF.

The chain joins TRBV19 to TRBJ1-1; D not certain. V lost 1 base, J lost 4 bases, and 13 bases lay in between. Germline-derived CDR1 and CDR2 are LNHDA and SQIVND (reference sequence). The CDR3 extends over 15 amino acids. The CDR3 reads CASSIVRSAGTEAFF. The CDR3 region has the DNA TGTGCCAGTAGTATAGTGAGGTCTGCGGGCACTGAAGCTTTCTTT.

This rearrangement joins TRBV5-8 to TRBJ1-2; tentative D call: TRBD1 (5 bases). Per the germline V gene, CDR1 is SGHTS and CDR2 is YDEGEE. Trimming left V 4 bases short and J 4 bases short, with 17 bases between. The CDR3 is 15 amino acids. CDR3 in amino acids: CASSPGFGRGYGYTF. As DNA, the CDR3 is TGTGCCAGCAGCCCAGGGTTCGGACGTGGCTATGGCTACACCTTC. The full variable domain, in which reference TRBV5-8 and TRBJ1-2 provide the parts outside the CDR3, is EAGVTQSPTHLIKTRGQQATLRCSPISGHTSVYWYQQALGLGLQFLLWYDEGEERNRGNFPPRFSGRQFPNYSSELNVNALELEDSALYLCASSPGFGRGYGYTFGSGTRLTVV.

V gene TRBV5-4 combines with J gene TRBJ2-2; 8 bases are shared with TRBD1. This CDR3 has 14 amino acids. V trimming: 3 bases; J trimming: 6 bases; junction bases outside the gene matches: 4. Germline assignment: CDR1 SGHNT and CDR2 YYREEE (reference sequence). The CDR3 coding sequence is TGTGCCAGCAGCTGGGCAGGGGGCCCCGGGGAGCTGTTTTTT. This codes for CASSWAGGPGELFF.

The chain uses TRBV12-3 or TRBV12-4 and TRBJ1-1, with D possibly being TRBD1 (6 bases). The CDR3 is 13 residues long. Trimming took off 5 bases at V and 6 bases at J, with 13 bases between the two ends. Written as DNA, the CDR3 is TGTGCCAGCAGTCGACAGGTTCATGCTGAAGCTTTCTTT. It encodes CASSRQVHAEAFF.

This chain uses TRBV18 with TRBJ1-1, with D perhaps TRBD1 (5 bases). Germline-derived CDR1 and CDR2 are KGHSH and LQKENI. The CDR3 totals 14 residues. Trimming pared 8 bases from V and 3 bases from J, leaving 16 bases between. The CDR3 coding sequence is TGTGCCAGCCCCTTGGGGGGGGTAGACACTGAAGCTTTCTTT. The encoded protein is CASPLGGVDTEAFF. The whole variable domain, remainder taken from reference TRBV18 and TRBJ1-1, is NAGVMQNPRHLVRRRGQEARLRCSPMKGHSHVYWYRQLPEEGLKFMVYLQKENIIDESGMPKERFSAEFPKEGPSILRIQQVVRGDSAAYFCASPLGGVDTEAFFGQGTRLTVV.

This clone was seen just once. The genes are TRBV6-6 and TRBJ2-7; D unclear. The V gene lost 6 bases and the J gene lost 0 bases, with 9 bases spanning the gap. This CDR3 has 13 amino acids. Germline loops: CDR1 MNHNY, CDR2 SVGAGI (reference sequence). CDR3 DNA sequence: TGTGCCAGCAGCCAGCACAGCTCCTACGAGCAGTACTTC. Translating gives CASSQHSSYEQYF.

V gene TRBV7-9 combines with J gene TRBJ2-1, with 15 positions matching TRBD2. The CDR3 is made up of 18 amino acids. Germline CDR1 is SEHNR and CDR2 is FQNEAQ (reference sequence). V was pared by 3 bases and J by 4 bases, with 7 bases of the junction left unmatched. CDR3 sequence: CASSLTGLAGGKYNEQFF. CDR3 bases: TGTGCCAGCAGCTTGACGGGACTAGCGGGGGGCAAATACAATGAGCAGTTCTTC.

This CDR3 is CASSVRTGVGEKLFF. The CDR3 DNA reads as TGTGCCAGCAGCGTTCGGACAGGGGTAGGGGAAAAACTGTTTTTT. The chain employs TRBV14 and TRBJ1-4; 9 bases fit TRBD1. Germline CDR1 is SGHDN and CDR2 is FVKESK. This CDR3 spans 15 amino acids. V lost 5 bases to trimming and J lost 8 bases; unmatched junction nucleotides: 9.

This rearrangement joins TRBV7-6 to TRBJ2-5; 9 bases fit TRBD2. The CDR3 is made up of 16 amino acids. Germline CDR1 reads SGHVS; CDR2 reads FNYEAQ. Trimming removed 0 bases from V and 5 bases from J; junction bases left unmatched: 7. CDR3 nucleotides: TGTGCCAGCAGCTTAGCAGAGCGGGGGGCTTGGGAGACCCAGTACTTC. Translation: CASSLAERGAWETQYF.

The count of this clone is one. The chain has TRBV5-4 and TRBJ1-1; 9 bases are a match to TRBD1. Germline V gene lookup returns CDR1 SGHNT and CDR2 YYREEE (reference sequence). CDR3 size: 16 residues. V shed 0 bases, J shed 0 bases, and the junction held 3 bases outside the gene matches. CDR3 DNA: TGTGCCAGCAGCTTGGACAGGGGGCGTCTGAACACTGAAGCTTTCTTT. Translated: CASSLDRGRLNTEAFF. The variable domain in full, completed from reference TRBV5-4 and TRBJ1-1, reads ETGVTQSPTHLIKTRGQQVTLRCSSQSGHNTVSWYQQALGQGPQFIFQYYREEENGRGNFPPRFSGLQFPNYSSELNVNALELDDSALYLCASSLDRGRLNTEAFFGQGTRLTVV.

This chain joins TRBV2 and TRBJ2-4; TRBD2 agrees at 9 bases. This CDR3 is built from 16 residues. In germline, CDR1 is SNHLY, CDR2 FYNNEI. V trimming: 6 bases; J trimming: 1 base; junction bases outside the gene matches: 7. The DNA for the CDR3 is TGTGCCAGCAGACGGGGACTAGCCGGGGCCAAAAACATTCAGTACTTC. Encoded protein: CASRRGLAGAKNIQYF.

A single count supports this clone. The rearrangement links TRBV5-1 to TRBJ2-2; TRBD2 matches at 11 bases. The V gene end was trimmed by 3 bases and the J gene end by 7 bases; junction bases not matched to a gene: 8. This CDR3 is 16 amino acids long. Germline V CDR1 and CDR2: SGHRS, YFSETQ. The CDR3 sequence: CASSWATSGSGGELFF. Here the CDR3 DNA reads TGCGCCAGCAGCTGGGCAACTAGCGGGAGTGGCGGGGAGCTGTTTTTT.

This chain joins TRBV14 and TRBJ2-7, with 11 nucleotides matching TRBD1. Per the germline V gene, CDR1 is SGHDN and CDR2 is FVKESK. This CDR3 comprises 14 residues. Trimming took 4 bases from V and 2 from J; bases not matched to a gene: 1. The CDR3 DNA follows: TGTGCCAGCAGCCTGGGACAGGGGGCCTACGAGCAGTACTTC. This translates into CASSLGQGAYEQYF.

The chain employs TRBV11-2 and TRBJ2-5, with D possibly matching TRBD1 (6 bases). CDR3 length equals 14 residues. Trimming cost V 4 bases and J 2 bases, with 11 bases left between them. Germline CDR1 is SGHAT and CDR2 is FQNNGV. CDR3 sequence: CASSYRTAQETQYF. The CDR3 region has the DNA TGTGCCAGCAGCTACCGGACAGCACAAGAGACCCAGTACTTC.

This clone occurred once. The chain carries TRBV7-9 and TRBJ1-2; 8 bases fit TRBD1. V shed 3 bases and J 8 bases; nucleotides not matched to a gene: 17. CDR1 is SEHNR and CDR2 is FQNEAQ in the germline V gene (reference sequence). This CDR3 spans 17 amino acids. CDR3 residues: CASSFPITRQGQRGYTF. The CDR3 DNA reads TGTGCCAGCAGCTTCCCTATCACCCGACAGGGGCAGAGGGGCTACACCTTC. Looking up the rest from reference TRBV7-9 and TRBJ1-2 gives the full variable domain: DTGVSQNPRHKITKRGQNVTFRCDPISEHNRLYWYRQTLGQGPEFLTYFQNEAQLEKSRLLSDRFSAERPKGSFSTLEIQRTEQGDSAMYLCASSFPITRQGQRGYTFGSGTRLTVV.

CDR3 in DNA: TGTGCCAGCACTGAGCGGGAGGCTTACAATGAGCAGTTCTTC. Translation gives CASTEREAYNEQFF. J is TRBJ2-1 and V is TRBV9, with 9 bases aligning to TRBD2. Germline CDR1 reads SGDLS; CDR2 reads YYNGEE. Losses at the gene ends were 6 bases for V and 4 bases for J; bases not matched to a gene: 5. The CDR3 totals 14 residues.